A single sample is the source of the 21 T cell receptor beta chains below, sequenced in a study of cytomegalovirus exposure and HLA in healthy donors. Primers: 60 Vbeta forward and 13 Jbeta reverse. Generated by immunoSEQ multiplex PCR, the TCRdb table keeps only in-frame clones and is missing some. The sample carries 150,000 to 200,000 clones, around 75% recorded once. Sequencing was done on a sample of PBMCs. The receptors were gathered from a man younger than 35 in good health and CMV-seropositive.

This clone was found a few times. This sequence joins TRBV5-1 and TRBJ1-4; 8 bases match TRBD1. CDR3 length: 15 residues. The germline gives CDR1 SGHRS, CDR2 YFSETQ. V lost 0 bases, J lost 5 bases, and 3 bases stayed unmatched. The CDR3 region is CASSLADRANEKLFF. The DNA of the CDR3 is TGCGCCAGCAGCTTGGCGGACAGGGCAAATGAAAAACTGTTTTTT.

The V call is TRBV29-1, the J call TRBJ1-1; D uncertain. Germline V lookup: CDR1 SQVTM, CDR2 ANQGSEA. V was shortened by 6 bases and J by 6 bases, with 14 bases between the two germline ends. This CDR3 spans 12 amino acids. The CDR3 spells CSVAQSGSEAFF. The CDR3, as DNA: TGCAGCGTAGCACAGAGCGGGTCTGAAGCTTTCTTT.

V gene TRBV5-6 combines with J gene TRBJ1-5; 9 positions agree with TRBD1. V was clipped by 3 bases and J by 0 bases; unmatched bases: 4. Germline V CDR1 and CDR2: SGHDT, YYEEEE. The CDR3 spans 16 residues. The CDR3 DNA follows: TGTGCCAGCAGCTCAGACAGGGGGTCTAGCAATCAGCCCCAGCATTTT. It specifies CASSSDRGSSNQPQHF.

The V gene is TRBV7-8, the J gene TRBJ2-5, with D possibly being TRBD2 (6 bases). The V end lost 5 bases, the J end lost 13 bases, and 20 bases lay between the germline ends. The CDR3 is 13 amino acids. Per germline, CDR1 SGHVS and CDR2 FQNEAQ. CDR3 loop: CASSQNPTSPRYF. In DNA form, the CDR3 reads TGTGCCAGCAGCCAAAACCCTACTAGCCCCCGGTACTTC. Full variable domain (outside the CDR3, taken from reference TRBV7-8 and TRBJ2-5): GAGVSQSPRYKVAKRGQDVALRCDPISGHVSLFWYQQALGQGPEFLTYFQNEAQLDKSGLPSDRFFAERPEGSVSTLKIQRTQQEDSAVYLCASSQNPTSPRYFGPGTRLLVL.

DNA for the CDR3: TGTGCCAGCAGTTTACAGGGGGCGAACTATAATTCACCCCTCCACTTT. It specifies CASSLQGANYNSPLHF. The V call is TRBV27, the J call TRBJ1-6, with 8 nucleotides matching TRBD1. V dropped 2 bases and J dropped 3; count of bases not matched to a gene: 3. This CDR3 is 16 amino acids long. Germline CDR1 reads MNHEY; CDR2 reads SMNVEV (reference sequence).

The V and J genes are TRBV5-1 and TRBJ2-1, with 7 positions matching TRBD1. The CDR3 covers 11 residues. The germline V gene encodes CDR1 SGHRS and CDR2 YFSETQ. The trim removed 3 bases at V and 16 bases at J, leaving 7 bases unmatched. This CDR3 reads CASSSDRVQFF. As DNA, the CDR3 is TGCGCCAGCAGCTCAGACAGGGTACAATTCTTC.

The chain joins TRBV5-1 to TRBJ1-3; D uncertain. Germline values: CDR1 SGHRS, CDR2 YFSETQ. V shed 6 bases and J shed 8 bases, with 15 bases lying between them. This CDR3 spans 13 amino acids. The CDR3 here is CASKSEGLDTIYF. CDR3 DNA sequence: TGCGCCAGCAAATCAGAGGGTTTAGACACCATATATTTT.

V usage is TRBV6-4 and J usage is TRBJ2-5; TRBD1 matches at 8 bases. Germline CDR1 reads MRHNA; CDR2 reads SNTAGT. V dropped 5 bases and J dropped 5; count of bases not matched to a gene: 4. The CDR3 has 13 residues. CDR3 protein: CASSKDRGETQYF. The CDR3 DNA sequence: TGTGCCAGCAGTAAAGACAGGGGTGAGACCCAGTACTTC.

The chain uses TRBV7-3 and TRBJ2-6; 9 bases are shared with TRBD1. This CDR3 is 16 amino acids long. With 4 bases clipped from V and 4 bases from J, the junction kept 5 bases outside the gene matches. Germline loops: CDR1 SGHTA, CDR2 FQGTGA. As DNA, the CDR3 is TGTGCCAGCAGCTCCGGGACAGGGTCCGGGGCCAACGTCCTGACTTTC. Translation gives CASSSGTGSGANVLTF.

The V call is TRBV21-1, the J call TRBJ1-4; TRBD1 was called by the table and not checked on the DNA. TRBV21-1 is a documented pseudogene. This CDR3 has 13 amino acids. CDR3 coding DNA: TGTGCCAGCAGCGCAGATCGCAATGAAAAACTGTTTTTT. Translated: CASSADRNEKLFF.

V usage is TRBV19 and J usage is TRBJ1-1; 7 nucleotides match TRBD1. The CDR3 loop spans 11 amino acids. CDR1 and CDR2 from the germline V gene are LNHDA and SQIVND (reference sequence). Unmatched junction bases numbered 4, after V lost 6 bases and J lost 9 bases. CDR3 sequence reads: CASRGQLKAFF. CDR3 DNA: TGTGCCAGTAGGGGACAGTTGAAAGCTTTCTTT.

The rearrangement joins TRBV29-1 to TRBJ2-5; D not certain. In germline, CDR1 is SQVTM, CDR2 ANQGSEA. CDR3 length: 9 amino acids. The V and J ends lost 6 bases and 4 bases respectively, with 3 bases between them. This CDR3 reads CSVGETQYF. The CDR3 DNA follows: TGCAGCGTCGGAGAGACCCAGTACTTC.

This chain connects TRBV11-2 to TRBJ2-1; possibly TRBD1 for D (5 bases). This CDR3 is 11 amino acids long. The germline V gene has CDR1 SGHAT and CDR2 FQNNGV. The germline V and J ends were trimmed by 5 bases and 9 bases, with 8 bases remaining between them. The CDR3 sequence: CASSPQGEQFF. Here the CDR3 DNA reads TGTGCCAGCAGCCCCCAGGGTGAGCAGTTCTTC.

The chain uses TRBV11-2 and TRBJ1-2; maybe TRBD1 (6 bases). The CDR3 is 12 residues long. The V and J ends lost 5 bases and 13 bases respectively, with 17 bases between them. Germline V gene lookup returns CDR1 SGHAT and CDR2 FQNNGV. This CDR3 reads CASSPQLQGSTF. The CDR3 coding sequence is TGTGCCAGCAGCCCACAGTTACAGGGAAGCACCTTC.

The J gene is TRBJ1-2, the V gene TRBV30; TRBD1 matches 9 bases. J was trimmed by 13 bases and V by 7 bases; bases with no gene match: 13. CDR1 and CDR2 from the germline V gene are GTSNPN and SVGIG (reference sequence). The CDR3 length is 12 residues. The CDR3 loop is CALETGGLGITF. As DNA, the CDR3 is TGTGCCTTGGAGACAGGGGGTCTGGGGATCACCTTC.

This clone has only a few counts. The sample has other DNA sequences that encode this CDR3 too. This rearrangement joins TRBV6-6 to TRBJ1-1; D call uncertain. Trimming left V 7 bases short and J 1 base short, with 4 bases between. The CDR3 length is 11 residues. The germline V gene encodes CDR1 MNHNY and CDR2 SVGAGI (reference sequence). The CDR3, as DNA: TGTGCCAGCACAGGGAACACTGAAGCTTTCTTT. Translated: CASTGNTEAFF.

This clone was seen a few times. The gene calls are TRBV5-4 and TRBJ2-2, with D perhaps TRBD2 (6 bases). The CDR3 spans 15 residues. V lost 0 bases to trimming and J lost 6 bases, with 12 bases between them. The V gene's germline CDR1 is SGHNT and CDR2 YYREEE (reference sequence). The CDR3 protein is CASSLAGARAGELFF. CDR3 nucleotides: TGTGCCAGCAGCTTGGCGGGAGCTCGGGCCGGGGAGCTGTTTTTT.

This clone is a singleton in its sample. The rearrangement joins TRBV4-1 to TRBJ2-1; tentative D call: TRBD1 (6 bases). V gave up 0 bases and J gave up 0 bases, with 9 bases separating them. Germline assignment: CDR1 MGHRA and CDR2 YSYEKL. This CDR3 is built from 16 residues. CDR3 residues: CASSQEEGGSYNEQFF. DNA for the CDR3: TGCGCCAGCAGCCAAGAAGAAGGGGGCTCCTACAATGAGCAGTTCTTC.

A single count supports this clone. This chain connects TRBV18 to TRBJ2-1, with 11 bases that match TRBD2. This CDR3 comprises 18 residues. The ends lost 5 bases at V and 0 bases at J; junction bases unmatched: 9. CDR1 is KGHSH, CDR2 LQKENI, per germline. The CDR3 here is CASSDRLAGSYSYNEQFF. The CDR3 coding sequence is TGTGCCAGCTCAGATAGACTAGCGGGGTCTTACTCCTACAATGAGCAGTTCTTC.

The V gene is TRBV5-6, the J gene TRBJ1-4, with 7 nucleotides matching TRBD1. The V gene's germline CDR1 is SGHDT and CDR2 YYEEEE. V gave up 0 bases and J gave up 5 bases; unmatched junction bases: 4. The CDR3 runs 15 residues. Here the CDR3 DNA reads TGTGCCAGCAGCTTGGGGGGGGACAGCAATGAAAAACTGTTTTTT. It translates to CASSLGGDSNEKLFF.

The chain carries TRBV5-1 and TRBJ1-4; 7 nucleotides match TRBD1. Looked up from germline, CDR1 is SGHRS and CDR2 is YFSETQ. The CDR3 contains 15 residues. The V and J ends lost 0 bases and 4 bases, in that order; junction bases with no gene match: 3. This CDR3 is CASSLGRGDNEKLFF. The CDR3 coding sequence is TGCGCCAGCAGCTTGGGCAGGGGGGATAATGAAAAACTGTTTTTT. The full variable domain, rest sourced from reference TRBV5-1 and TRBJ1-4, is KAGVTQTPRYLIKTRGQQVTLSCSPISGHRSVSWYQQTPGQGLQFLFEYFSETQRNKGNFPGRFSGRQFSNSRSEMNVSTLELGDSALYLCASSLGRGDNEKLFFGSGTQLSVL.